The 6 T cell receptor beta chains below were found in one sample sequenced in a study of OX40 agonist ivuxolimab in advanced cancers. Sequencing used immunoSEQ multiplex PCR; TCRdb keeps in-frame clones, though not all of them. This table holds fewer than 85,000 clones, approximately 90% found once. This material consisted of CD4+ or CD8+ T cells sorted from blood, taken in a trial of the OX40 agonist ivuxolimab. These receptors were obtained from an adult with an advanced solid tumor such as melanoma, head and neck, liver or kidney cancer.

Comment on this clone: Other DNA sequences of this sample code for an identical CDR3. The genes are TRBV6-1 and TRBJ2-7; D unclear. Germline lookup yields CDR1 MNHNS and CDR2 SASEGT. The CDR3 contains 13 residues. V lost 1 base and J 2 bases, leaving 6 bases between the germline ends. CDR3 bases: TGTGCCAGCAGTGAAGGCAGAGCCTACGAGCAGTACTTC. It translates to CASSEGRAYEQYF.

Here the CDR3 reads CASPDTQYF. The CDR3 DNA is TGTGCCAGTCCAGATACGCAGTATTTT. The chain links TRBV5-3 to TRBJ2-3; D gene uncertain. TRBV5-3 is known as an ORF, though its function is uncertain. CDR3 length: 9 residues. V was cut by 8 bases and J by 4 bases, with 2 bases left in between.

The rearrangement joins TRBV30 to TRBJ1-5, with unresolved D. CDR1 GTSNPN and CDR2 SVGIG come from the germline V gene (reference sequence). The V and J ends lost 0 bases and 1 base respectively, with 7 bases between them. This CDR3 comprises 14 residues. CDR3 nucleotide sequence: TGTGCCTGGAGTGTAGTTGTGAGCAATCAGCCCCAGCATTTT. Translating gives CAWSVVVSNQPQHF.

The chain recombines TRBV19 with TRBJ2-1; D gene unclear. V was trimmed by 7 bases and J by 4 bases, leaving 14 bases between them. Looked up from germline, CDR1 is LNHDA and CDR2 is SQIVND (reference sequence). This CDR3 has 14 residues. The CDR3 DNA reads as TGTGCCAGTACCATAGGTACGGAATACAATGAGCAGTTCTTC. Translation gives CASTIGTEYNEQFF.

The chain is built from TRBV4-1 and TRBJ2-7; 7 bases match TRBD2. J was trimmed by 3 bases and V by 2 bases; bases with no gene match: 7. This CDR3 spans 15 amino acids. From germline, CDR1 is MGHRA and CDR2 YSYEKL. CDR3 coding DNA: TGCGCCAGCAGCCAAACGCTAGCGGATTTCTACGAGCAGTACTTC. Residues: CASSQTLADFYEQYF.

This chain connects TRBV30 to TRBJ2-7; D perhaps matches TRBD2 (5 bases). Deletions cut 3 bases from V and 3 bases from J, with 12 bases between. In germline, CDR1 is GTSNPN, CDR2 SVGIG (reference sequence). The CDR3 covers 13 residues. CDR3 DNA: TGTGCCTGGAGCATCGGACGGGGCTACGAGCAGTACTTC. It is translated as CAWSIGRGYEQYF.